This is a list of T cell receptor beta chains from one sample in a study of blood T cell repertoires in COVID-19. The table came from immunoSEQ multiplex PCR; TCRdb's copy has only in-frame clones and leaves some out. The table records 240,000 or so clones, around 86% of them present only once. Sample: peripheral blood. Receptors were obtained from a woman in her 30s who had recovered from COVID-19. The CDR3 runs from the conserved cysteine through the conserved F or W. D genes are given only for firm matches. Clone sizes are given selectively: once, few, many, or a class where the clone is expanded.

- | TRBJ2-1 | - | TRBV5-1 | TGCGCCAGCAGCGGGGCGGGGGCAAATGAGCAGTTCTTC | CASSGAGANEQFF
- | TRBJ2-7 | - | TRBV5-4 | TGTGCCAGCAGCTTGGACCAGGGAACATACGAGCAGTACTTC | CASSLDQGTYEQYF
- | TRBJ2-7 | - | TRBV12-3/TRBV12-4 | TGTGCCAGCAGTCACCGGACAGATCGAGGGCAGTACTTC | CASSHRTDRGQYF
few | TRBJ2-7 | - | TRBV6-2/TRBV6-3 | TGTGCCAGCAGTTATCGTTCGGGGGTAACCCGCTCCTACGAGCAGTACTTC | CASSYRSGVTRSYEQYF
- | TRBJ2-2 | - | TRBV19 | TGTGCCACTAACCGGGATGTCCTCGGCACCGGGGAGCTGTTTTTT | CATNRDVLGTGELFF
- | TRBJ2-2 | - | TRBV6-5 | TGTGCCAGCCGTAGTCAGGGGCCCGGGGAGCTGTTTTTT | CASRSQGPGELFF
- | TRBJ2-7 | TRBD2 | TRBV4-2 | TGTGCCAGCAGCCAAGCGGGGGGGGGCGAGCAGTACTTC | CASSQAGGGEQYF
- | TRBJ2-7 | TRBD2 | TRBV7-2 | TGTGCCAGCAGCTCCCCCCGACTAGCGGGGGGGCGGACCTACGAGCAGTACTTC | CASSSPRLAGGRTYEQYF
few | TRBJ2-5 | TRBD1 | TRBV6-5 | TGTGCCAGCACCGACAGGGGGCTGAAGACCCAGTACTTC | CASTDRGLKTQYF
- | TRBJ2-7 | TRBD2 | TRBV15 | TGTGCCACCAGCACAACGCGGGGAGGGTCCTACGAGCAGTACTTC | CATSTTRGGSYEQYF
- | TRBJ2-1 | - | TRBV2 | TGTGCCAGCAGTGAAGGGGGCCGCTCCTACAATGAGCAGTTCTTC | CASSEGGRSYNEQFF
- | TRBJ1-2 | TRBD1 | TRBV27 | TGTGCCAGCAGTTCGGGACAGGGAAACTATGGCTACACCTTC | CASSSGQGNYGYTF
- | TRBJ2-7 | TRBD1 | TRBV6-2/TRBV6-3 | TGTGCCAGCAGTTTTGACCCGGGACAGGGTTTCTACGAGCAGTACTTC | CASSFDPGQGFYEQYF
- | TRBJ1-6 | TRBD1 | TRBV9 | TGTGCCAGCAGCGTAGGTTTCTCAGGGGGCGGTTCACCCCTCCACTTT | CASSVGFSGGGSPLHF
- | TRBJ2-1 | - | TRBV27 | TGTGCCAGCAGCCACGGGTCAGTTTACAATGAGCAGTTCTTC | CASSHGSVYNEQFF
- | TRBJ2-2 | TRBD2 | TRBV5-1 | TGCGCCAGCAGCTTGGCCCCGACTAGCGGGGGGGACCAGGGGCTGTTTTTT | CASSLAPTSGGDQGLFF
- | TRBJ2-2 | - | TRBV10-3 | TGTGCCATCAGGGGGCTTGGCACCGGGGAGCTGTTTTTT | CAIRGLGTGELFF
- | TRBJ1-2 | - | TRBV29-1 | TGCAGCGACCGATACCTATCACCGGGAGGCTATGGCTACACCTTC | CSDRYLSPGGYGYTF
- | TRBJ2-2 | TRBD2 | TRBV9 | TGTGCCAGCAGCGTAGGACGAGCGGGGGGGCCTTCCACCGGGGAGCTGTTTTTT | CASSVGRAGGPSTGELFF
- | TRBJ1-2 | - | TRBV7-9 | TGTGCCAGCTACAGCCCCTATGGCTACACCTTC | CASYSPYGYTF
few | TRBJ2-1 | TRBD2 | TRBV19 | TGTGCCAGTAGTACCGTTAGCGGGGGGGCCGGAGAGCAGTTCTTC | CASSTVSGGAGEQFF
once | TRBJ2-1 | - | TRBV24-1 | TGTGCCACCAGTGATGCAACAGGGGGGGTATCCTACAATGAGCAGTTCTTC | CATSDATGGVSYNEQFF
- | TRBJ1-4 | - | TRBV29-1 | TGCAGTGCCCTAAGGGGGGGCCGAAAGGGTGAAAAACTGTTTTTT | CSALRGGRKGEKLFF
- | TRBJ2-1 | - | TRBV10-3 | TGTGCCATCAGTGGGCCCACCGGGACAACCAACAATGAGCAGTTCTTC | CAISGPTGTTNNEQFF
once | TRBJ1-2 | TRBD1 | TRBV2 | TGTGCCAGCAGTGAAACCTTTACTAACCGGGACAGGGGATATGGCTACACCTTC | CASSETFTNRDRGYGYTF
- | TRBJ2-2 | - | TRBV27 | TGTGCCAGCAGCTACGGCGGGGAGCTGTTTTTT | CASSYGGELFF
- | TRBJ2-2 | - | TRBV10-3 | TGTGCCATCAGCGCGGGTGGGGAGCTGTTTTTT | CAISAGGELFF
- | TRBJ2-7 | - | TRBV12-5 | TGTGCTAGTGCCAAGGTCAGTGGATACAGGAGGGACTACGAGCAGTACTTC | CASAKVSGYRRDYEQYF
- | TRBJ1-1 | - | TRBV11-2 | TGTGCCAGCAGCTTAGCGGGTGCGGGCACTGAAGCTTTCTTT | CASSLAGAGTEAFF
- | TRBJ2-7 | - | TRBV7-2 | TGTGCCAGCAGCTTTCCCGGGGTAACCTACGAGCAGTACTTC | CASSFPGVTYEQYF
once | TRBJ2-5 | TRBD2 | TRBV11-2 | TGTGCCAGCAGCTTAGGGACTAGCGTGGGCTTCGAGACCCAGTACTTC | CASSLGTSVGFETQYF
- | TRBJ2-2 | TRBD1 | TRBV5-5 | TGTGCCAGCAGCTTGTACAGGGGGCTCAGTTTGGGCACCGGGGAGCTGTTTTTT | CASSLYRGLSLGTGELFF
- | TRBJ1-1 | TRBD1 | TRBV9 | TGTGCCAGCAGCGCTTCCGGGACAGGGGGGGCCACTGAAGCTTTCTTT | CASSASGTGGATEAFF
- | TRBJ2-5 | - | TRBV30 | TGTGCCTGGAGTGAAGGCGCTCCAGGACAAGAGACCCAGTACTTC | CAWSEGAPGQETQYF
- | TRBJ2-7 | - | TRBV19 | TGTGCCAGTAGTATGGACAGTATCAACGAGCAGTACTTC | CASSMDSINEQYF
- | TRBJ2-2 | TRBD1 | TRBV11-3 | TGTGCCAGCAGCGGGACAGGGGGCAACACCGGGGAGCTGTTTTTT | CASSGTGGNTGELFF
once | TRBJ2-3 | - | TRBV3-1/TRBV3-2 | TGTGCCAGCAGCCACTTTACAGATACGCAGTATTTT | CASSHFTDTQYF
- | TRBJ1-1 | - | TRBV19 | TGTGCCAGTAGTCGGGGGGTGGTAGGTTACACTGAAGCTTTCTTT | CASSRGVVGYTEAFF
once | TRBJ2-3 | TRBD2 | TRBV6-2/TRBV6-3 | TGTGCCAGCAGTTACTCGCTCGGAGGATGGGCTAGCGGGGGGACAGATACGCAGTATTTT | CASSYSLGGWASGGTDTQYF
few | TRBJ2-2 | - | TRBV24-1 | TGTGCCACCAGTGATTTAGGGGCAGCTCCGCCGGGGGAGCTGTTTTTT | CATSDLGAAPPGELFF
- | TRBJ2-2 | TRBD1 | TRBV7-7 | TGTGCCAGCAGCTTAGGGACAGGGAGCACCGGGGAGCTGTTTTTT | CASSLGTGSTGELFF
- | TRBJ1-1 | - | TRBV6-5 | TGTGCCAGCAGTTACTCCGGAGGGGACACTGAAGCTTTCTTT | CASSYSGGDTEAFF
- | TRBJ1-2 | - | TRBV20-1 | TGCAGTGGTTCACCAGGTTCTGGCTACACCTTC | CSGSPGSGYTF
- | TRBJ2-3 | TRBD2 | TRBV27 | TGTGCCAGCAGTCTAGCCGGGACTAGGACAGATACGCAGTATTTT | CASSLAGTRTDTQYF
once | TRBJ2-3 | - | TRBV19 | TGTGCCAGTAGTATAGATAGGCAGCGCGCCGAAACGCAGTATTTT | CASSIDRQRAETQYF
- | TRBJ2-3 | TRBD2 | TRBV7-6 | TGTGCCAGCAGCTTAAGGCTAGCGGGGGTCACAGATACGCAGTATTTT | CASSLRLAGVTDTQYF
- | TRBJ2-3 | TRBD2 | TRBV13 | TGTGCCAGCAGCTTACTAGCGGGGGGGCCTAAAGATACGCAGTATTTT | CASSLLAGGPKDTQYF
few | TRBJ2-5 | - | TRBV11-3 | TGTGCCAGCAGCTTAGGTGGAGGAGAGACCCAGTACTTC | CASSLGGGETQYF
- | TRBJ1-1 | - | TRBV4-2 | TGTGCCAGCAGCCAAGATTCATACGAGCCTGAAGCTTTCTTT | CASSQDSYEPEAFF
few | TRBJ1-1 | TRBD1 | TRBV25-1 | TGTGCCACGCGGGACAGTTTGAACACTGAAGCTTTCTTT | CATRDSLNTEAFF
few | TRBJ1-1 | - | TRBV7-6 | TGTGCCAGCTCGAGGGGTAGGGGGTCAGAGATGAACACTGAAGCTTTCTTT | CASSRGRGSEMNTEAFF
- | TRBJ2-2 | TRBD1 | TRBV6-2/TRBV6-3 | TGTGCCAGCAGTACCCGGACAGGGCTGGGCACCGGGGAGCTGTTTTTT | CASSTRTGLGTGELFF
- | TRBJ2-5 | - | TRBV11-2 | TGTGCCAGCAGCAAATCGGGGTTCCAAGAGACCCAGTACTTC | CASSKSGFQETQYF
- | TRBJ2-7 | - | TRBV20-1 | TGCAGTGCTAGTTCTATCCATAACGTCTACGAGCAGTACTTC | CSASSIHNVYEQYF
- | TRBJ2-5 | - | TRBV18 | TGTGCCAGCTCACCCCCCGTGGGGGCTGGGGAGACCCAGTACTTC | CASSPPVGAGETQYF
- | TRBJ2-7 | - | TRBV27 | TGTGCCAGCAGTTTATTAACTAGCCAATACGAGCAGTACTTC | CASSLLTSQYEQYF
- | TRBJ2-7 | TRBD2 | TRBV7-9 | TGTGCCAGCAGCCTTATGCCGGGACTAGCGGGGGATAGAAACAGCGAGCAGTACTTC | CASSLMPGLAGDRNSEQYF